This is a list of T cell receptor beta chains from one sample in a study of technical replicates of blood from several donors. Produced via immunoSEQ multiplex PCR; TCRdb's table is partial and in-frame only. The table has some 87,000 clones, around 97% seen once. Sequenced input: T cells isolated from PBMCs. These receptors were taken from a human donor in good health. The CDR3 runs from the conserved cysteine through the conserved F or W. A D gene is named only where the DNA matches it firmly. Some rows mark clone size as missing; the rest say once, few, many or name a class of expanded clone.

TRBJ1-1,13,.,.,TRBV15,TGTGCCACCAGTGACGGGCGGCCGGAGGGAGCTTTCTTT,CATSDGRPEGAFF
TRBJ1-6,13,.,.,TRBV2,TGTGCCACCCAGGGCTCCTATAATTCACCCCTCCACTTT,CATQGSYNSPLHF
TRBJ1-2,12,.,.,TRBV19,TGTGCCAGTAGGGGGCCGGGTTATGGCTACACCTTC,CASRGPGYGYTF
TRBJ2-6,17,TRBD2,once,TRBV4-1,TGCGCCAGCAGCCATGCTAGCGGGAGGGCCGGGGCCAACGTCCTGACTTTC,CASSHASGRAGANVLTF
TRBJ1-2,14,TRBD1,.,TRBV6-5,TGTGCCAGCAGTATCACGACAGGGGATGGGGGCTACACCTTC,CASSITTGDGGYTF
TRBJ1-2,12,TRBD1,.,TRBV19,TGTGCCACATGGACAGGCCACTATGGCTACACCTTC,CATWTGHYGYTF
TRBJ2-3,17,TRBD1,once,TRBV9,TGTGCCAGCAGCGTATCAGGGACAGGCTCTAGCACAGATACGCAGTATTTT,CASSVSGTGSSTDTQYF
TRBJ1-1,15,.,once,TRBV5-1,TGCGCCAGCAGCTTGAAGGGGTCCGGTATCACTGAAGCTTTCTTT,CASSLKGSGITEAFF
TRBJ2-3,15,.,.,TRBV6-1,TGTGCCAGCGGTAGCGGAGGGGGCTACACAGATACGCAGTATTTT,CASGSGGGYTDTQYF
TRBJ2-1,15,TRBD2,.,TRBV5-1,TGCGCCAGCAGGTTGAGCGGGGGGGCCTACAATGAGCAGTTCTTC,CASRLSGGAYNEQFF
TRBJ2-1,17,TRBD2,.,TRBV11-2,TGTGCCAGCAGCTTTCTAGGGACTAGCGGGGGGTACAATGAGCAGTTCTTC,CASSFLGTSGGYNEQFF
TRBJ2-1,18,TRBD2,.,TRBV7-8,TGTGCCAGCAGCTTAGCGCGCTTCGCCGGGACTAAGGATAATGAGCAGTTCTTC,CASSLARFAGTKDNEQFF
TRBJ2-5,15,.,.,TRBV6-6,TGTGCCAGCAGTCCCCCCGGGAGTCGGAAGGAGACCCAGTACTTC,CASSPPGSRKETQYF
TRBJ2-2,16,TRBD1,.,TRBV10-3,TGTGCCATCAGTCCCCGGGGACAGATAAACACCGGGGAGCTGTTTTTT,CAISPRGQINTGELFF
TRBJ2-7,11,.,once,TRBV20-1,TGCAGTGCTGGCGGTAAGCTAGAGCAGTACTTC,CSAGGKLEQYF
TRBJ1-2,15,.,.,TRBV6-1,TGTGCCAGCAGTGAAGGTAAAGGGAGCAACTATGGCTACACCTTC,CASSEGKGSNYGYTF
TRBJ1-2,16,.,.,TRBV7-9,TGTGCCAGCAGCTCCACGACAGGCGAAACTAACTATGGCTACACCTTC,CASSSTTGETNYGYTF
TRBJ1-5,15,.,.,TRBV4-1,TGCGCCAGCAGCGGGGGGGGTTTCTACTTCGGCCCCCAGCATTTT,CASSGGGFYFGPQHF
TRBJ1-1,15,TRBD1,.,TRBV9,TGTGCCAGCAGCGAAACGACAGGGGGCTTCGCTGAAGCTTTCTTT,CASSETTGGFAEAFF
TRBJ1-4,16,TRBD1,.,TRBV18,TGTGCCAGCTCATTCAGGGGGGAAGCAACTAATGAAAAACTGTTTTTT,CASSFRGEATNEKLFF
TRBJ2-7,16,TRBD1,.,TRBV7-8,TGTGCCAGCAGCGAAGAGGGACAGGGCCTCTCCTACGAGCAGTACTTC,CASSEEGQGLSYEQYF
TRBJ2-7,14,TRBD2,.,TRBV6-5,TGTGCCAGCAGTTCCGCCGGGGGGGCCTACGAGCAGTACTTC,CASSSAGGAYEQYF
TRBJ1-3,18,.,.,TRBV4-1,TGCGCCAGCAGCCAAACAGGCGAAGGGGAGGGACACCGAAACACCATATATTTT,CASSQTGEGEGHRNTIYF
TRBJ1-2,15,.,.,TRBV14,TGTGCCAGCAGCCAAGAGACTCGGGGAATCGGGGGCTACACCTTC,CASSQETRGIGGYTF
TRBJ1-2,13,.,.,TRBV19,TGTGCCAGTAGTGTTTCGACAGCACGAGCTATTGACTTC,CASSVSTARAIDF
TRBJ1-1,15,.,.,TRBV4-1,TGCGCCAGCAGCCAAGAGCGGTCAGCTAACACTGAAGCTTTCTTT,CASSQERSANTEAFF
TRBJ2-7,16,TRBD1,.,TRBV5-6,TGTGCCAGCAGCTCAACCCTTTATGGGACAGTAGAAGAGCAGTACTTC,CASSSTLYGTVEEQYF
TRBJ1-4,14,TRBD1,.,TRBV28,TGTGCCAGCAGGCCGGGACAGGGGTGGGGCAAACTGTTTTTT,CASRPGQGWGKLFF
TRBJ2-5,15,.,.,TRBV7-9,TGTGCCAGCAGCTTGTACCGGGACTTGCAAGAGACCCAGTACTTC,CASSLYRDLQETQYF
TRBJ2-1,13,.,.,TRBV28,TGTGCCAGCAGTTTTGGGCAGGTGGATGAGCAGTTCTTC,CASSFGQVDEQFF
TRBJ2-6,16,TRBD2,.,TRBV27,TGTGCCAGCCGTCCCCGGGGGGGTTCTGGGGCCAACGTCCTGACTTTC,CASRPRGGSGANVLTF
TRBJ1-2,14,TRBD1,once,TRBV6-6,TGTGCCAGCAGTCATCAAACAGGGGTAGAGGGCTACACCTTC,CASSHQTGVEGYTF
TRBJ1-4,16,TRBD1,.,TRBV7-8,TGTGCCAGCAGCGGCCGGGACAGGGGTTTTAATGAAAAACTGTTTTTT,CASSGRDRGFNEKLFF
TRBJ2-3,15,.,.,TRBV12-5,TGTGCTAGTGGTTTGGCCCTAGCCCACACAGATACGCAGTATTTT,CASGLALAHTDTQYF
TRBJ1-5,14,.,.,TRBV19,TGTGCCAGTAGTATACCGGGGTCCTATCAGCCCCAGCATTTT,CASSIPGSYQPQHF
TRBJ2-3,15,TRBD2,.,TRBV6-5,TGTGCCAGCAGTTACTCGGGGGGGAGGACAGATACGCAGTATTTT,CASSYSGGRTDTQYF
TRBJ1-1,16,.,.,TRBV18,TGTGCCAGCTCACTCTTGGGGGGGGAACTGAACACTGAAGCTTTCTTT,CASSLLGGELNTEAFF
TRBJ1-6,16,.,.,TRBV7-3,TGTGCCAGCAGCTCAGCTCGAGCCGGGGGAAAGTCACCCCTCCACTTT,CASSSARAGGKSPLHF
TRBJ1-5,15,.,.,TRBV19,TGTGCCAGTAGTATTCGGGGGGGTAAAAATCAGCCCCAGCATTTT,CASSIRGGKNQPQHF
TRBJ2-5,14,TRBD1,.,TRBV12-5,TGTGCTAGTGGTTTTGACAGGGCCGGGGAGACCCAGTACTTC,CASGFDRAGETQYF
TRBJ1-2,16,TRBD1,.,TRBV27,TGTGCCAGCAGTATGCACCCCCGACAGGGGCTCTATGGCTACACCTTC,CASSMHPRQGLYGYTF
TRBJ1-2,14,TRBD1,.,TRBV4-1,TGCGCCAGCAGCCAAGATGGGACAGGGAATGGCTACACCTTC,CASSQDGTGNGYTF
TRBJ1-1,13,.,once,TRBV7-9,TGTGCCAGCAGCGGTGACAGTGAGGACAAAGCTTTCTTT,CASSGDSEDKAFF
TRBJ1-4,14,TRBD1,.,TRBV19,TGTGCCAGTATGGTAGGGACAGGGGACAGAAAACTGTTTTTT,CASMVGTGDRKLFF
TRBJ1-4,12,.,.,TRBV7-9,TGTGCCGGGGAGTTAACTAATGAAAAACTGTTTTTT,CAGELTNEKLFF
TRBJ2-7,16,TRBD2,.,TRBV4-1,TGCGCCAGCAGCCAGTTGTCGCTAGCGGGAGCCTACGAGCAGTACTTC,CASSQLSLAGAYEQYF
TRBJ2-5,14,.,.,TRBV9,TGTGCCAGCAGCGTAGCTCCAGGGGAGGGGACCCAGTACTTC,CASSVAPGEGTQYF
TRBJ1-2,14,.,.,TRBV2,TGTGCCAGCAGCTACGGTACAGGGCAAATTGGCTACACCTTC,CASSYGTGQIGYTF
TRBJ2-5,14,TRBD1,once,TRBV19,TGTGCCAGTAGCGAGACAGGGGGCGGGGAGACCCAGTACTTC,CASSETGGGETQYF
TRBJ1-1,14,TRBD1,.,TRBV5-1,TGCGCCAGCAGCAACTCCAGGGGGGACACTGAAGCTTTCTTT,CASSNSRGDTEAFF
TRBJ1-1,13,.,few,TRBV10-1,TGCGCCAGCAGGTCACAGCAGAACACTGAAGCTTTCTTT,CASRSQQNTEAFF
TRBJ2-5,14,.,.,TRBV5-1,TGCGCCAGCAGCCCGGGGTCTGAACTAGAGACCCAGTACTTC,CASSPGSELETQYF
TRBJ2-7,14,TRBD2,.,TRBV19,TGTGCCAGTAGTACCGGGACTAGCGGGATTGAGCAGTACTTC,CASSTGTSGIEQYF
TRBJ1-1,14,.,.,TRBV7-3,TGTGCCAGCAGCTTTGGCAGTATGAACACTGAAGCTTTCTTT,CASSFGSMNTEAFF
TRBJ2-5,18,TRBD2,.,TRBV4-2,TGTGCCAGCAGCCAAGATCCCCGGGGCGGGGGAAGGCGAGAGACCCAGTACTTC,CASSQDPRGGGRRETQYF
TRBJ2-7,15,.,.,TRBV5-6,TGTGCCAGCAGCTTGGCAACGTGGAGCTCCTACGAGCAGTACTTC,CASSLATWSSYEQYF
TRBJ1-5,13,TRBD1,.,TRBV19,TGTGCCAGTAGTATGACAGGGACTCAGCCCCAGCATTTT,CASSMTGTQPQHF
TRBJ2-3,13,.,.,TRBV4-1,TGCGCCAGCAGCCAAGAGGCGCGGGATACGCAGTATTTT,CASSQEARDTQYF